These 29 T cell receptor beta chains were sequenced from one sample in a study of identifying expanded T cells in peripheral blood. TCRdb's table, derived via immunoSEQ multiplex PCR, lists solely in-frame clones and lacks some. The table lists about 110,000 clones, approximately 90% of them singletons. The sequenced material came from blood. The receptor source for this set is a person between 18 and 70 years old in good health.

The chain is built from TRBV2 and TRBJ1-1, with 9 bases that match TRBD1. This CDR3 has 14 amino acids. V was clipped by 2 bases and J by 4 bases; unmatched bases: 2. The germline gives CDR1 SNHLY, CDR2 FYNNEI. The DNA for the CDR3 is TGTGCCAGCAGTGAAAGGACAGGGGTCACTGAAGCTTTCTTT. Protein: CASSERTGVTEAFF.

CDR3 protein: CASSPPWQGPEAFF. CDR3 bases: TGTGCCAGTAGTCCCCCGTGGCAGGGCCCTGAAGCTTTCTTT. The J gene is TRBJ1-1, the V gene TRBV19; tentatively, D is TRBD1 (5 bases). The germline V and J ends were trimmed by 5 bases and 6 bases, with 16 bases remaining between them. CDR1 LNHDA and CDR2 SQIVND come from the germline V gene (reference sequence). This CDR3 is built from 14 residues.

This clone was observed a few times. The V and J genes are TRBV29-1 and TRBJ1-1, with TRBD1 as a possible D gene (5 bases). V was pared by 7 bases and J by 5 bases, with 17 bases between. Germline loops: CDR1 SQVTM, CDR2 ANQGSEA. The CDR3 is made up of 13 amino acids. The CDR3 DNA is TGCAGCGGGACCTCGGGGCTGGGGACTGAAGCTTTCTTT. Translated: CSGTSGLGTEAFF.

The chain is built from TRBV11-2 and TRBJ2-3; D gene uncertain. The germline V and J ends were trimmed by 5 bases and 3 bases, with 6 bases remaining between them. Germline V gives CDR1 SGHAT, CDR2 FQNNGV. The CDR3 length is 12 residues. The CDR3 sequence is CASSVRTDTQYF. In nucleotides, the CDR3 is TGTGCCAGCAGCGTGAGGACAGATACGCAGTATTTT.

CDR3 nucleotide sequence: TGTGCCAGCAGTGATGGTCTGAACACCGGGGAGCTGTTTTTT. Protein: CASSDGLNTGELFF. This rearrangement joins TRBV6-1 to TRBJ2-2; D unresolved. The CDR3 runs to 14 residues. Per the germline V gene, CDR1 is MNHNS and CDR2 is SASEGT. V was clipped by 3 bases and J by 1 base, with 6 bases between them.

This clone was counted a single time. The same CDR3 can be traced to other DNA sequences in this sample. The chain carries TRBV5-6 and TRBJ2-7, with 7 bases fitting TRBD2. CDR1 SGHDT and CDR2 YYEEEE come from the germline V gene. V lost 4 bases and J lost 7; bases outside the gene matches: 5. The CDR3 runs to 12 residues. The CDR3 nucleotides read TGTGCCAGCAGCCTGGGGGGAGGGGAGCAGTACTTC. Encoded protein: CASSLGGGEQYF.

The chain recombines TRBV2 with TRBJ1-6; tentative D call: TRBD1 (6 bases). V was shortened by 3 bases and J by 4 bases, with 10 bases between the two germline ends. The germline V gene encodes CDR1 SNHLY and CDR2 FYNNEI. The length of the CDR3 is 15 residues. CDR3 DNA: TGTGCCAGCAGTGAGGGACAATCTTATAATTCACCCCTCCACTTT. Translating gives CASSEGQSYNSPLHF.

This rearrangement joins TRBV6-5 to TRBJ2-7; 8 positions match TRBD1. Looked up from germline, CDR1 is MNHEY and CDR2 is SVGAGI. Trimming cost V 3 bases and J 11 bases; bases outside gene matches: 3. CDR3 size: 11 residues. For the CDR3, the DNA is TGTGCCAGCAGTTATCAGGACAGGGAGTACTTC. Translation gives CASSYQDREYF.

The gene calls are TRBV15 and TRBJ2-3, with no clear D. This CDR3 has 12 residues. Germline V gene sequence: CDR1 LNHNV, CDR2 YYDKDF (reference sequence). With 5 bases removed from V and 8 bases from J, the gap between germline ends came to 11 bases. CDR3 in amino acids: CATSGVTLTQYF. Written as DNA, the CDR3 is TGTGCCACCAGCGGAGTAACGCTTACGCAGTATTTT.

The chain couples TRBV6-5 to TRBJ2-7; D may correspond to TRBD1 or TRBD2 (5 bases each). This CDR3 is built from 14 residues. V was pared by 10 bases and J by 0 bases, with 16 bases between. From germline, CDR1 is MNHEY and CDR2 SVGAGI. The CDR3 region is CATKRDGYSYEQYF. The CDR3 bases are TGTGCCACCAAACGGGACGGATACTCCTACGAGCAGTACTTC.

The V and J genes are TRBV6-5 and TRBJ2-3; D is unclear. CDR3 length: 13 residues. Trimming took 2 bases from V and 8 from J, leaving 11 bases between them. Per the germline V gene, CDR1 is MNHEY and CDR2 is SVGAGI. The CDR3 DNA reads as TGTGCCAGCAGTTACGGGTCTCCGAGTACGCAGTATTTT. This translates into CASSYGSPSTQYF.

The gene calls are TRBV2 and TRBJ2-2, with 9 nucleotides matching TRBD2. The length of the CDR3 is 15 residues. V was clipped by 7 bases and J by 1 base; unmatched bases: 4. Germline V gives CDR1 SNHLY, CDR2 FYNNEI. The CDR3 sequence is CASNTAGGNTGELFF. In DNA form, the CDR3 reads TGTGCCAGCAACACAGCGGGGGGGAACACCGGGGAGCTGTTTTTT. The full variable domain, completed using reference TRBV2 and TRBJ2-2, is EPEVTQTPSHQVTQMGQEVILRCVPISNHLYFYWYRQILGQKVEFLVSFYNNEISEKSEIFDDQFSVERPDGSNFTLKIRSTKLEDSAMYFCASNTAGGNTGELFFGEGSRLTVL.

This clone was seen more than once but under ten times. The CDR3 DNA reads as TGTGCCAGCCAGTCGGGCCGGGGAGATTATGGCTACACCTTC. Protein product: CASQSGRGDYGYTF. The rearrangement uses TRBV7-2 and TRBJ1-2; D uncertain. V lost 8 bases and J lost 5, with 18 bases in between. Germline CDR1 reads SGHTA; CDR2 reads FQGNSA. The CDR3 covers 14 residues.

This sequence joins TRBV7-9 and TRBJ2-3; 8 nucleotides align to TRBD2. Unmatched junction bases numbered 9, after V lost 2 bases and J lost 5 bases. This CDR3 is built from 16 residues. Germline V gene data show CDR1 as SEHNR and CDR2 as FQNEAQ (reference sequence). CDR3 coding DNA: TGTGCCAGCAGCTTATTTTCCGGGGGGGCGGAAGATACGCAGTATTTT. Translated, it gives CASSLFSGGAEDTQYF.

In regard to this clone: One junction end disagrees with the germline gene, perhaps due to a read error. The V call is TRBV28, the J call TRBJ2-1, with D hard to call. The CDR3 is 12 amino acids. Germline lookup yields CDR1 MDHEN and CDR2 SYDVKM. CDR3 amino acids: CASRLGYNEQFF. CDR3 in DNA: TGTGCCAGCCGTTTAGGATACAATGAGCAGTTCTTC.

This clone was counted a single time. This rearrangement joins TRBV28 to TRBJ2-5; TRBD2 aligns across 11 bases. Germline-derived CDR1 and CDR2 are MDHEN and SYDVKM. This CDR3 is built from 18 residues. Trimming took 2 bases from V and 4 from J; bases not matched to a gene: 12. CDR3: CASSLERLAGGLRETQYF. The CDR3 bases are TGTGCCAGCAGTTTAGAGAGGCTAGCGGGGGGCCTCCGAGAGACCCAGTACTTC.

This chain connects TRBV29-1 to TRBJ1-1, with TRBD1 identical over 7 bases. Losses at the gene ends were 8 bases for V and 4 bases for J; bases not matched to a gene: 7. In germline, CDR1 is SQVTM, CDR2 ANQGSEA. The CDR3 covers 12 residues. This CDR3 reads CSYDRDSTEAFF. CDR3 nucleotides: TGCAGCTACGACAGGGACAGCACTGAAGCTTTCTTT.

V usage is TRBV7-2 and J usage is TRBJ2-3; 11 bases align to TRBD1. This CDR3 is built from 15 residues. Unmatched junction bases numbered 3, after V lost 4 bases and J lost 3 bases. Germline values: CDR1 SGHTA, CDR2 FQGNSA. The CDR3 is CASSSGQGATDTQYF. The CDR3 DNA reads as TGTGCCAGCAGCTCCGGACAGGGGGCTACAGATACGCAGTATTTT.

The rearrangement uses TRBV30 and TRBJ1-5, with 9 bases fitting TRBD1. Trimming took 4 bases from V and 0 from J; bases not matched to a gene: 4. Looked up from germline, CDR1 is GTSNPN and CDR2 is SVGIG (reference sequence). This CDR3 has 15 residues. Here the CDR3 DNA reads TGTGCCTGGACCGAGGGACAGGGTAGCAATCAGCCCCAGCATTTT. This sequence encodes CAWTEGQGSNQPQHF.

On this clone: Other DNA variants within this sample encode the same CDR3. V usage is TRBV18 and J usage is TRBJ1-3; perhaps TRBD1 as D (5 bases). Trimming took 2 bases from V and 0 from J, leaving 8 bases between them. This CDR3 comprises 15 residues. Germline assignment: CDR1 KGHSH and CDR2 LQKENI. The chain's CDR3 is CASSPTGSSGNTIYF. Here the CDR3 DNA reads TGTGCCAGCTCACCAACAGGTAGCTCTGGAAACACCATATATTTT.

About this clone: A junction end diverges from the germline sequence, so it may reflect a read error. The chain recombines TRBV4-3 with TRBJ1-2; the D gene is possibly TRBD1 (5 bases). Germline CDR1 is LGHNA and CDR2 is YSLEER. The CDR3 totals 15 residues. The CDR3 loop reads CASSQDGGTYYGHTF. CDR3 in DNA: TGCGCCAGCAGCCAAGATGGTGGGACTTACTATGGCCACACCTTC.

Comment on this clone: Other DNA sequences in this specimen translate into the identical CDR3. The J gene is TRBJ1-1, the V gene TRBV11-2; the D is unclear. CDR1 SGHAT and CDR2 FQNNGV come from the germline V gene. This CDR3 region has 13 residues. Trimming removed 1 base at V and 1 base at J, with 4 bases between. The DNA for the CDR3 is TGTGCCAGCAGCTTAGTGGAGAACACTGAAGCTTTCTTT. Translation gives CASSLVENTEAFF.

The rearrangement links TRBV6-4 to TRBJ2-6; 11 positions agree with TRBD1. With 2 bases clipped from V and 0 bases from J, the junction kept 0 bases outside the gene matches. Germline V gene lookup returns CDR1 MRHNA and CDR2 SNTAGT. The CDR3 extends over 17 amino acids. CDR3 sequence reads: CASSDGTGGSGANVLTF. CDR3 coding DNA: TGTGCCAGCAGTGACGGGACAGGGGGCTCTGGGGCCAACGTCCTGACTTTC.

This chain uses TRBV4-3 with TRBJ2-6; TRBD2 might be the D (7 bases). This CDR3 spans 16 amino acids. Deletions cut 0 bases from V and 2 bases from J, with 8 bases between. In germline, CDR1 is LGHNA, CDR2 YSLEER. This CDR3 is CASSQEGGAGANVLTF. CDR3 sequence (DNA): TGCGCCAGCAGCCAAGAAGGGGGGGCTGGGGCCAACGTCCTGACTTTC.

By sample fraction, this clone is medium-sized. The V and J genes are TRBV7-4 and TRBJ2-7; no clear D. Trimming pared 3 bases from V and 0 bases from J, leaving 12 bases between. CDR1 is SGHVT and CDR2 is SQSDAQ in the germline V gene. The CDR3 is 15 amino acids. The CDR3 sequence is CASSFPEVDSYEQYF. The CDR3 DNA reads TGTGCCAGCAGCTTTCCCGAGGTAGACTCCTACGAGCAGTACTTC.

The chain uses TRBV28 and TRBJ1-1, with TRBD1 matching 8 bases. V gave up 6 bases and J gave up 6 bases; unmatched junction bases: 9. CDR1 MDHEN and CDR2 SYDVKM come from the germline V gene. The CDR3 covers 14 residues. CDR3 nucleotides: TGTGCCAGCAGCCTTGCGACAGGGGAGTCTGAAGCTTTCTTT. It specifies CASSLATGESEAFF.

The chain has TRBV15 and TRBJ1-6; a possible D gene is TRBD1 (5 bases). V was clipped by 0 bases and J by 9 bases, with 12 bases between them. Germline values: CDR1 LNHNV, CDR2 YYDKDF (reference sequence). This CDR3 region has 15 residues. The CDR3 spells CATSRDSGGGSPLHF. Written as DNA, the CDR3 is TGTGCCACCAGCAGAGATTCGGGGGGGGGTTCACCCCTCCACTTT. The complete variable domain, with remaining parts taken from reference TRBV15 and TRBJ1-6, reads DAMVIQNPRYQVTQFGKPVTLSCSQTLNHNVMYWYQQKSSQAPKLLFHYYDKDFNNEADTPDNFQSRRPNTSFCFLDIRSPGLGDTAMYLCATSRDSGGGSPLHFGNGTRLTVT.

J is TRBJ2-3 and V is TRBV27, with no clear D. CDR3 size: 13 residues. Per germline, CDR1 MNHEY and CDR2 SMNVEV (reference sequence). Trimming stripped 5 bases from V and 14 bases from J, with 20 bases between. CDR3 residues: CASSPARGLGLYF. The CDR3 nucleotides read TGTGCCAGCAGTCCCGCCCGCGGTTTGGGTCTGTATTTT.

This chain uses TRBV2 with TRBJ1-6, with TRBD1 as a possible D gene (5 bases). The CDR3 totals 14 residues. Trimming took 3 bases from V and 7 from J, leaving 10 bases between them. Germline V gene lookup returns CDR1 SNHLY and CDR2 FYNNEI. The CDR3 protein is CASSDWGRNSPLHF. The CDR3 DNA sequence: TGTGCCAGCAGTGATTGGGGGAGGAATTCACCCCTCCACTTT.